The clone carrying this T cell receptor beta chain was counted ten times or more. Its antigen is currently unknown. TCRdb reanalysed the multiplex PCR reads using MiXCR and keeps one entry per CDR3 protein. Of some 97,000 distinct CDR3 sequences listed, 21% are singletons. This CDR3 spans 16 amino acids. Trimming stripped 5 bases from V and 1 base from J, with 12 bases between. Germline V gives CDR1 SEHNR, CDR2 FQNEAQ (reference sequence). Breast cancer patients provided tissue from their axillary draining lymph nodes. This specimen belongs to a study of breast tumors, draining lymph nodes, adjacent tissues. Study conclusions and caveats: Data only fit, rather than demonstrated, lymph node origin of most tumor T cells. Tumors had less TCR diversity than lymph nodes, more than nontumor tissue. Luminal-like breast cancer showed significantly higher tumor–nontumor repertoire similarity than basal-like. Findings are consistent with lymph node origin and intratumoral expansion of most tumor T cells.

Sample: axillary lymph node tissue. The sequence derives from a female donor with breast cancer. Some clones in this sample may be carry-over from other donors' samples. The rearrangement uses TRBV7-9 and TRBJ2-6; D call uncertain. The chain's CDR3 is CASSQEVFSGANVLTF. In DNA, the CDR3 is TGTGCCAGCAGCCAAGAAGTCTTTTCTGGGGCCAACGTCCTGACTTTC.